The text below deals with one T cell receptor (beta chain). What it binds is unknown. The data are from a study of vaccination effects on CD4 cells after COVID-19. Repertoires were generated with immunoSEQ multiplex PCR, while TCRdb's copy carries only in-frame clones and drops some. The table has approximately 12,000 clones, over 60% seen once; the top ten hold roughly 9%. The CDR3 consists of 16 residues. Germline CDR1 is LGHDT and CDR2 is YNNKEL (reference sequence). J lost 6 bases, V lost 7 bases, and 11 bases had no gene match. Study observations and caveats: Limitations: small convalescent group and missing early post-infection timepoints.

Sequencing followed a ViraFEST assay step that expanded antigen-specific CD4+ T cells with viral peptide pools. Isolation of CD4+ T cells took place after approximately 10 days of culture. BNT162b2 vaccine or mRNA-1273 vaccine was given to participants in two doses. The authors exchanged half the medium for IL-2 medium on days 3 and 7. The chain recombines TRBV3-1 (or the pseudogene TRBV3-2) with TRBJ2-1, with 11 bases identical to TRBD2. The receptor was derived from a human donor who received a COVID-19 vaccine. The source material was CD4+ T cells from PBMCs cultured with SARS-CoV-2 spike peptides, sampled after COVID-19 vaccination. The CDR3 loop is CASTPKVGTSGNEQFF. The CDR3 region has the DNA TGTGCCAGCACCCCAAAAGTGGGGACTAGCGGCAATGAGCAGTTCTTC.